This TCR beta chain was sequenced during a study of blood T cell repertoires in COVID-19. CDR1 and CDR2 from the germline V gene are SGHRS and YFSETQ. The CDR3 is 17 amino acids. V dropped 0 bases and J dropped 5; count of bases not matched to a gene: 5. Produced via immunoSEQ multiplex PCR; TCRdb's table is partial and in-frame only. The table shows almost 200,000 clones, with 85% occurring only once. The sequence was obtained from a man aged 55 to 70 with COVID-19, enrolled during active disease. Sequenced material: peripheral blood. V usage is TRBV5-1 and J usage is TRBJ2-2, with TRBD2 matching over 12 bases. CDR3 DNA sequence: TGCGCCAGCAGCTTGGGACTAGCGGGAGCGGGAACCGGGGAGCTGTTTTTT. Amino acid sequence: CASSLGLAGAGTGELFF.